These 24 T cell receptor beta chains were all obtained from the same sample, sequenced in a study of cytomegalovirus exposure and HLA in healthy donors. Primers included in the PCR were 60 Vbeta and 13 Jbeta primers. TCRdb's copy holds only in-frame clones and misses some; the assay was immunoSEQ multiplex PCR. Of some 130,000 clones in the sample, roughly two thirds were seen once. Sequencing was performed on PBMCs. These receptors were obtained from a man younger than 40 in good health and CMV-seropositive.

The rearrangement uses TRBV30 and TRBJ1-3; D is unresolved. V was shortened by 0 bases and J by 1 base, with 7 bases between the two germline ends. This CDR3 has 14 residues. From germline, CDR1 is GTSNPN and CDR2 SVGIG (reference sequence). Written as DNA, the CDR3 is TGTGCCTGGAGTGTCGGAGGGTCTGGAAACACCATATATTTT. Protein product: CAWSVGGSGNTIYF.

The gene calls are TRBV6-1 and TRBJ1-5; 8 bases line up with TRBD1. This CDR3 contains 16 residues. Germline-derived CDR1 and CDR2 are MNHNS and SASEGT. The junction had 6 bases not matched to a gene; V was cut back by 3 bases and J by 2 bases. CDR3 in amino acids: CASSDQGAIGNQPQHF. As DNA, the CDR3 is TGTGCCAGCAGTGACCAGGGGGCGATCGGCAATCAGCCCCAGCATTTT.

This chain's CDR3 is CASSQLWTGVREQYF. CDR3 DNA sequence: TGCGCCAGCAGCCAATTATGGACAGGGGTCCGGGAGCAGTACTTC. The chain employs TRBV4-1 and TRBJ2-5, with 9 bases fitting TRBD1. With 2 bases clipped from V and 11 bases from J, the junction kept 12 bases outside the gene matches. Germline loops: CDR1 MGHRA, CDR2 YSYEKL. This CDR3 is 15 amino acids long.

In nucleotides, the CDR3 is TGTGCCAGCAGCCACCCCGTAGTGGAGACTAATGAAAAACTGTTTTTT. This sequence encodes CASSHPVVETNEKLFF. The chain combines TRBV4-2 with TRBJ1-4, with D hard to call. Germline V gene sequence: CDR1 LGHNA, CDR2 YNFKEQ. This CDR3 spans 16 amino acids. Between the trimmed V and J ends, which lost 3 bases and 2 bases, there was a span of 13 bases.

This clone was seen a handful of times. A junction end diverges from the germline sequence, so it may reflect a read error. The chain couples TRBV7-7 to TRBJ2-7; D possibly corresponds to TRBD1 (5 bases). The length of the CDR3 is 15 residues. Germline loops: CDR1 SSHAT, CDR2 FNYEAQ (reference sequence). The CDR3 protein is CASSASFGASYEQYF. The CDR3 nucleotides are TGTGCTAGCAGCGCCTCATTTGGGGCCTCCTACGAGCAGTACTTC.

This clone showed up just a few times. This chain links TRBV28 with TRBJ2-1; the D gene is possibly TRBD2 (6 bases). Germline CDR1 MDHEN, CDR2 SYDVKM. The CDR3 sequence is 16 residues long. The V end lost 5 bases, the J end lost 2 bases, and 16 bases lay between the germline ends. CDR3 nucleotides: TGTGCCAGCAGTAACCCATGGGGGGAGCCCTACAATGAGCAGTTCTTC. It encodes CASSNPWGEPYNEQFF.

The chain employs TRBV29-1 and TRBJ1-1, with D tentatively TRBD1 (6 bases). Trimming removed 4 bases at V and 0 bases at J, with 15 bases between. There are 15 residues in the CDR3. CDR1 SQVTM and CDR2 ANQGSEA come from the germline V gene. Written as DNA, the CDR3 is TGCAGCGTTGCCCCCGGGCAGGGGATGAACACTGAAGCTTTCTTT. The encoded protein is CSVAPGQGMNTEAFF.

V usage is TRBV6-1 and J usage is TRBJ2-7; unclear D gene. Germline V gives CDR1 MNHNS, CDR2 SASEGT. The CDR3 has 12 residues. The V end lost 6 bases, the J end lost 4 bases, and 10 bases lay between the germline ends. CDR3 protein: CASSEPAYEQYF. In DNA, the CDR3 is TGTGCCAGCAGCGAGCCTGCATACGAGCAGTACTTC.

The chain links TRBV9 to TRBJ2-2, with TRBD1 identical over 9 bases. Germline assignment: CDR1 SGDLS and CDR2 YYNGEE. The CDR3 has 15 residues. V was pared by 4 bases and J by 6 bases, with 7 bases of the junction left unmatched. The CDR3 DNA follows: TGTGCCAGCAGCCCGGGACAGGGTTACTCCGGGGAGCTGTTTTTT. Protein sequence: CASSPGQGYSGELFF.

The table lists this clone with a few counts. The chain uses TRBV4-1 and TRBJ2-7, with 9 bases fitting TRBD2. This CDR3 is built from 15 residues. The V gene's germline CDR1 is MGHRA and CDR2 YSYEKL. With 1 base clipped from V and 3 bases from J, the junction kept 4 bases outside the gene matches. The CDR3 is CASSQARTSDYEQYF. CDR3 nucleotide sequence: TGCGCCAGCAGCCAAGCCAGGACTAGCGACTACGAGCAGTACTTC.

The chain joins TRBV4-3 to TRBJ2-7; weak D call: TRBD1 (5 bases). V was clipped by 3 bases and J by 1 base, with 16 bases between them. This CDR3 region has 16 residues. Germline CDR1 and CDR2: LGHNA and YSLEER. CDR3 sequence reads: CASSHTQGAPSYEQYF. Written as DNA, the CDR3 is TGCGCCAGCAGCCACACTCAAGGGGCGCCTTCCTACGAGCAGTACTTC.

In this sample, this clone turned up a few times. The chain combines TRBV7-3 with TRBJ2-7, with 14 bases that match TRBD2. CDR1 SGHTA and CDR2 FQGTGA come from the germline V gene. The CDR3 sequence is 16 residues long. Unmatched junction bases numbered 9, after V lost 5 bases and J lost 6 bases. This CDR3 is CASSRGLAGDRAEQYF. CDR3 nucleotides: TGTGCCAGCAGCCGGGGACTAGCGGGAGACCGGGCCGAGCAGTACTTC.

This clone was seen just once. The chain links TRBV5-1 to TRBJ1-6; TRBD1 aligns across 8 bases. The ends lost 3 bases at V and 7 bases at J; junction bases unmatched: 3. This CDR3 spans 14 amino acids. In germline, CDR1 is SGHRS, CDR2 YFSETQ. CDR3 loop: CASSSWTGNSPLHF. The CDR3 bases are TGCGCCAGCAGCTCGTGGACAGGGAATTCACCCCTCCACTTT. Looking up the rest from reference TRBV5-1 and TRBJ1-6 gives the full variable domain: KAGVTQTPRYLIKTRGQQVTLSCSPISGHRSVSWYQQTPGQGLQFLFEYFSETQRNKGNFPGRFSGRQFSNSRSEMNVSTLELGDSALYLCASSSWTGNSPLHFGNGTRLTVT.

V gene TRBV5-4 combines with J gene TRBJ2-3; possibly TRBD1 for D (6 bases). Trimming pared 0 bases from V and 2 bases from J, leaving 7 bases between. From germline, CDR1 is SGHNT and CDR2 YYREEE (reference sequence). The CDR3 is made up of 14 amino acids. The CDR3 reads CASSLDRATDTQYF. The CDR3 coding sequence is TGTGCCAGCAGCTTGGACAGGGCCACAGATACGCAGTATTTT.

The chain couples TRBV6-1 to TRBJ1-3; 10 nucleotides agree with TRBD1. Germline loops: CDR1 MNHNS, CDR2 SASEGT. With V trimmed by 6 bases and J by 8 bases, 7 bases remained unmatched. The CDR3 is 14 amino acids. The CDR3 DNA follows: TGTGCCAGCAGAGAGGGACAGGGGTCACACACCATATATTTT. Its protein product is CASREGQGSHTIYF.

This rearrangement joins TRBV19 to TRBJ2-1; 10 bases agree with TRBD2. V gave up 6 bases and J gave up 10 bases; unmatched junction bases: 6. Germline V gene data show CDR1 as LNHDA and CDR2 as SQIVND (reference sequence). This CDR3 spans 13 amino acids. CDR3 coding DNA: TGTGCCAGTAGGGGGTTACTAGCGGGAGAGCAGTTCTTC. This codes for CASRGLLAGEQFF.

This clone was seen a handful of times. The rearrangement uses TRBV28 and TRBJ1-5, with 10 bases lining up with TRBD1. The CDR3 spans 14 residues. V lost 7 bases to trimming and J lost 7 bases; unmatched junction nucleotides: 7. Germline loops: CDR1 MDHEN, CDR2 SYDVKM. The CDR3 DNA reads TGTGCCAGCACCGGGACAGGGGACGCACAGCCCCAGCATTTT. It yields the protein CASTGTGDAQPQHF.

This clone was counted a single time. The chain carries TRBV9 and TRBJ1-6; TRBD1 is a possible D gene (6 bases). CDR1 and CDR2 (germline): SGDLS, YYNGEE. This CDR3 is 14 amino acids long. V shed 4 bases and J shed 9 bases, with 14 bases lying between them. The DNA for the CDR3 is TGTGCCAGCAGCCTGGACAGTTCGGGTTCACCCCTCCACTTT. It encodes CASSLDSSGSPLHF.

The genes are TRBV6-1 and TRBJ2-3, with 7 bases that match TRBD2. CDR1 MNHNS and CDR2 SASEGT come from the germline V gene. The CDR3 is 16 amino acids. V lost 2 bases, J lost 6 bases, and 11 bases stayed unmatched. CDR3 residues: CASSERAGVWYDTQYF. CDR3 coding DNA: TGTGCCAGCAGTGAACGGGCGGGAGTCTGGTACGATACGCAGTATTTT.

This clone was detected only a few times. The CDR3 nucleotides are TGTGCCATCAGCGCGGATCCCCCGATATACAATGAGCAGTTCTTC. As protein: CAISADPPIYNEQFF. V gene TRBV10-3 combines with J gene TRBJ2-1; D not certain. This CDR3 is built from 15 residues. Looked up from germline, CDR1 is ENHRY and CDR2 is SYGVKD. With 6 bases removed from V and 4 bases from J, the gap between germline ends came to 16 bases.

The chain couples TRBV5-6 to TRBJ2-5; D is possibly TRBD1 (6 bases). V gave up 1 base and J gave up 2 bases, with 9 bases separating them. Germline lookup yields CDR1 SGHDT and CDR2 YYEEEE. This CDR3 comprises 14 residues. CDR3 nucleotides: TGTGCCAGCAGCTTGCTCAGGGGTCAAGAGACCCAGTACTTC. Protein product: CASSLLRGQETQYF.

Points on this clone: A junction end diverges from the germline sequence, so it may reflect a read error. The chain combines TRBV2 with TRBJ2-2; 7 bases are shared with TRBD2. CDR1 and CDR2 (germline): SNHLY, FYNNEI. This CDR3 has 13 residues. CDR3 region: CASSEDLGGGLFF. For the CDR3, the DNA is TGTGCCAGCAGTGAAGACCTGGGCGGGGGGCTGTTTTTT.

The chain couples TRBV9 to TRBJ2-7; tentative D call: TRBD1 (5 bases). The CDR3 consists of 15 residues. Germline-derived CDR1 and CDR2 are SGDLS and YYNGEE. V was trimmed by 4 bases and J by 2 bases, leaving 16 bases between them. The CDR3 spells CASSSQGGPPYEQYF. The CDR3 DNA reads as TGTGCCAGCAGCTCCCAGGGCGGTCCACCCTACGAGCAGTACTTC. Full variable domain (missing parts from reference TRBV9 and TRBJ2-7): DSGVTQTPKHLITATGQRVTLRCSPRSGDLSVYWYQQSLDQGLQFLIQYYNGEERAKGNILERFSAQQFPDLHSELNLSSLELGDSALYFCASSSQGGPPYEQYFGPGTRLTVT.

The chain employs TRBV7-2 and TRBJ2-5, with D possibly being TRBD2 (5 bases). The germline V gene has CDR1 SGHTA and CDR2 FQGNSA. This CDR3 comprises 15 residues. V was cut by 1 base and J by 4 bases, with 13 bases left in between. The CDR3 DNA follows: TGTGCCAGCAGCTTAGGGCCAACTAGGGTAGAGACCCAGTACTTC. Its protein is CASSLGPTRVETQYF.